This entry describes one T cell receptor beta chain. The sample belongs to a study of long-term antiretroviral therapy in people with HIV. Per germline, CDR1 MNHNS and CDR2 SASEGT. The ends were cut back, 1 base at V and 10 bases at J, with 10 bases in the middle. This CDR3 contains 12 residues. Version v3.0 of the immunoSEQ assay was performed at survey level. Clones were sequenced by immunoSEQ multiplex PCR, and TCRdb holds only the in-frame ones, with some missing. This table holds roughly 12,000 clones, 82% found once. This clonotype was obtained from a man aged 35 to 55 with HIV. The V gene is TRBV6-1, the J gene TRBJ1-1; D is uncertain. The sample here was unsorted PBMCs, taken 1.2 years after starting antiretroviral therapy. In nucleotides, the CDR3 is TGTGCCAGCAGTGAAGAGAAGGGAACAGCTTTCTTT. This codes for CASSEEKGTAFF.